The clone carrying this T cell receptor beta chain was detected only a few times. Antigen specificity is unknown. The CDR3 extends over 15 amino acids. Trimming pared 6 bases from V and 7 bases from J, leaving 19 bases between. Looked up from germline, CDR1 is SGHVS and CDR2 is FQNEAQ. TCRdb reanalysed the reads using MiXCR and keeps one entry per CDR3 protein. Among some 350,000 distinct CDR3 sequences, 25% to 30% were seen once, and the ten largest hold 20%. This record comes from a study of T cell repertoires in cytomegalovirus infection. The wider study: The authors used CMV epitopes that were HLA-C-restricted (recently identified) and HLA-B-restricted (well studied). An indication of both CMV infection and matching HLA type came from public TCR beta signatures.

The study's findings and limits: CMV carriers having the relevant HLA were flagged by cumulative public TCR beta family frequency. HLA-C-restricted CMV clonotypes gave the most frequent clonotype in two of eight donors.

The material was cultured PBMCs, obtained from culture after CMV antigen stimulation. The chain has TRBV7-8 and TRBJ1-5, with TRBD1 as a possible D gene (6 bases). The sequence was collected from a human donor in good health (CMV status not recorded). Some clones in this sample may be carry-over from other donors' samples. The DNA for the CDR3 is TGTGCCAGCAGTCCTGGGGGCGTCCCAGGGCAGCCCCAGCATTTT. Protein sequence: CASSPGGVPGQPQHF.